This T cell receptor (beta chain) was identified during a study of blood T cell repertoires in COVID-19. Study-level information: The study drew acute and convalescent COVID-19 samples from the United States, Italy and Spain. T cells, B-cell-depleted T cells, or PBMCs provided the cDNA or gDNA that served as material.

This CDR3 contains 17 residues. CDR1 and CDR2 from the germline V gene are LGHNA and YNFKEQ. V trimming: 0 bases; J trimming: 2 bases; junction bases outside the gene matches: 5. As handled by the study authors: How many nucleated cells were present was estimated from reference gene primer amplification. Assay used: immunoSEQ multiplex PCR; TCRdb lists only in-frame clones, some missing. V and J calls and clone size are as listed in that table; D and trimming were resolved from the DNA. Here the sample spans about 140,000 clones, about 70% being singletons. The sequence came from an elderly man with acute or convalescent COVID-19. Source material: peripheral blood. This rearrangement joins TRBV4-2 to TRBJ2-3, with 10 bases identical to TRBD2. Here the CDR3 reads CASSQDLAGVTTDTQYF. Here the CDR3 DNA reads TGTGCCAGCAGCCAAGACCTAGCGGGGGTGACCACAGATACGCAGTATTTT.